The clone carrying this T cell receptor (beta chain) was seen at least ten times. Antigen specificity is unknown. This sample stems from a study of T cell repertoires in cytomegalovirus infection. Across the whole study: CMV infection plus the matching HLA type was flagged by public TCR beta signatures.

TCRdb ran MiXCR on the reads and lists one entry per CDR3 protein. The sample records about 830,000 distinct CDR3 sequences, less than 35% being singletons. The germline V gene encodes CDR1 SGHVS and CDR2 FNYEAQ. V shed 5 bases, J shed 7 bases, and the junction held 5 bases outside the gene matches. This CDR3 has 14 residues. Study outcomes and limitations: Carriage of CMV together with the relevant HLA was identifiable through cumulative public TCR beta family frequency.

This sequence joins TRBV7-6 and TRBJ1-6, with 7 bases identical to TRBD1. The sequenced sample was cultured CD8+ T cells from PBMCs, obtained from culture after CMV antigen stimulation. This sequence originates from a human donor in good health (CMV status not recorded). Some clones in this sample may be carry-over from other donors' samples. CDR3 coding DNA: TGTGCCAGCAGCCCCGGGACAGCGAATTCACCCCTCCACTTT. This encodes CASSPGTANSPLHF.